A selection of T cell receptor beta chains follows, all from one sample in a study of beta chain features in type 1 diabetes. The repertoire was sequenced with immunoSEQ multiplex PCR; TCRdb's copy has only in-frame clones and lacks some. The sample records about 400,000 clones, roughly an eighth being singletons. The sample comprised naive CD4+ T cells from blood. Every receptor here comes from a woman between 18 and 29 years old with type 1 diabetes. The CDR3 runs from the conserved cysteine through the conserved F or W. A D gene is named only where the DNA matches it firmly. Some rows mark clone size as missing; the rest say once, few, many or name a class of expanded clone.

j_call: TRBJ1-6; d_call: NA; clone_size: few; cdr3_length: 16; v_call: TRBV19; cdr3_aa: CASSISHSGENSPLHF; cdr3_nt: TGTGCCAGTAGTATTTCTCATTCCGGGGAAAATTCACCCCTCCACTTT
j_call: TRBJ2-5; d_call: TRBD2; clone_size: NA; cdr3_length: 14; v_call: TRBV7-2; cdr3_aa: CASSGTSHQETQYF; cdr3_nt: TGTGCCAGCAGCGGGACTAGCCACCAAGAGACCCAGTACTTC
j_call: TRBJ2-1; d_call: TRBD1; clone_size: NA; cdr3_length: 16; v_call: TRBV7-8; cdr3_aa: CASSLAGTGGYNEQFF; cdr3_nt: TGTGCCAGCAGCTTAGCCGGGACAGGGGGCTACAATGAGCAGTTCTTC
j_call: TRBJ2-5; d_call: NA; clone_size: few; cdr3_length: 17; v_call: TRBV7-9; cdr3_aa: CASSYMVGGNHQETQYF; cdr3_nt: TGTGCCAGCAGTTACATGGTCGGCGGGAACCACCAAGAGACCCAGTACTTC
j_call: TRBJ2-3; d_call: NA; clone_size: few; cdr3_length: 17; v_call: TRBV28; cdr3_aa: CASGSPRFVASTDTQYF; cdr3_nt: TGTGCCAGCGGGTCCCCGAGGTTCGTGGCTAGCACAGATACGCAGTATTTT
j_call: TRBJ2-7; d_call: NA; clone_size: few; cdr3_length: 15; v_call: TRBV4-3; cdr3_aa: CASSQALTGTYEQYF; cdr3_nt: TGCGCCAGCAGCCAAGCTCTCACGGGAACCTACGAGCAGTACTTC
j_call: TRBJ2-1; d_call: TRBD2; clone_size: few; cdr3_length: 15; v_call: TRBV9; cdr3_aa: CASSVGSSGGNEQFF; cdr3_nt: TGTGCCAGCAGCGTAGGGAGTAGCGGGGGGAATGAGCAGTTCTTC
j_call: TRBJ2-1; d_call: NA; clone_size: NA; cdr3_length: 14; v_call: TRBV5-1; cdr3_aa: CASSLVPLRGEQFF; cdr3_nt: TGCGCCAGCAGCTTGGTTCCCTTAAGGGGGGAGCAGTTCTTC
j_call: TRBJ2-1; d_call: TRBD2; clone_size: few; cdr3_length: 14; v_call: TRBV6-5; cdr3_aa: CASGSGSIGNEQFF; cdr3_nt: TGTGCCAGCGGTAGCGGGAGTATCGGCAATGAGCAGTTCTTC
j_call: TRBJ2-7; d_call: TRBD2; clone_size: NA; cdr3_length: 15; v_call: TRBV7-9; cdr3_aa: CASSRRLAGDYEQYF; cdr3_nt: TGTGCCAGCAGCCGAAGACTAGCGGGGGACTACGAGCAGTACTTC
j_call: TRBJ1-2; d_call: NA; clone_size: NA; cdr3_length: 10; v_call: TRBV30; cdr3_aa: CAWRSGGYTF; cdr3_nt: TGTGCCTGGAGGAGCGGTGGCTACACCTTC
j_call: TRBJ2-1; d_call: TRBD2; clone_size: few; cdr3_length: 16; v_call: TRBV27; cdr3_aa: CASSLTAGGPYNEQFF; cdr3_nt: TGTGCCAGCAGTTTAACAGCGGGAGGTCCTTACAATGAGCAGTTCTTC
j_call: TRBJ2-7; d_call: TRBD1; clone_size: few; cdr3_length: 13; v_call: TRBV15; cdr3_aa: CATRTSGGSEQYF; cdr3_nt: TGTGCCACCAGGACGTCAGGGGGCTCCGAGCAGTACTTC
j_call: TRBJ2-3; d_call: TRBD2; clone_size: NA; cdr3_length: 15; v_call: TRBV29-1; cdr3_aa: CSVRRLADFTDTQYF; cdr3_nt: TGCAGCGTTCGTCGACTAGCGGACTTCACAGATACGCAGTATTTT
j_call: TRBJ2-1; d_call: TRBD2; clone_size: few; cdr3_length: 15; v_call: TRBV4-1; cdr3_aa: CASSQTLAGNNEQFF; cdr3_nt: TGCGCCAGCAGCCAAACGCTAGCGGGGAACAATGAGCAGTTCTTC
j_call: TRBJ2-7; d_call: TRBD2; clone_size: few; cdr3_length: 14; v_call: TRBV30; cdr3_aa: CAWSLGGTSYEQYF; cdr3_nt: TGTGCCTGGAGCCTGGGGGGGACGTCCTACGAGCAGTACTTC
j_call: TRBJ2-4; d_call: NA; clone_size: few; cdr3_length: 12; v_call: TRBV11-3; cdr3_aa: CASSPQQRVQYF; cdr3_nt: TGTGCCAGCAGCCCGCAGCAGCGGGTGCAGTACTTC
j_call: TRBJ2-1; d_call: NA; clone_size: few; cdr3_length: 15; v_call: TRBV19; cdr3_aa: CATRDSSFAYNEQFF; cdr3_nt: TGTGCCACAAGGGACTCCTCCTTTGCCTACAATGAGCAGTTCTTC
j_call: TRBJ1-1; d_call: NA; clone_size: few; cdr3_length: 13; v_call: TRBV28; cdr3_aa: CASSRDSYRGAFF; cdr3_nt: TGTGCCAGCAGTCGTGACAGCTACCGCGGCGCTTTCTTT
j_call: TRBJ2-7; d_call: TRBD2; clone_size: few; cdr3_length: 14; v_call: TRBV5-1; cdr3_aa: CASTYTSGSYEQYF; cdr3_nt: TGCGCCAGCACATATACTAGCGGGAGCTACGAGCAGTACTTC
j_call: TRBJ2-1; d_call: NA; clone_size: few; cdr3_length: 15; v_call: TRBV7-9; cdr3_aa: CASSPPGTVINEQFF; cdr3_nt: TGTGCCAGCAGTCCACCGGGAACAGTTATCAATGAGCAGTTCTTC
j_call: TRBJ1-5; d_call: TRBD1; clone_size: once; cdr3_length: 13; v_call: TRBV19; cdr3_aa: CASVPTGNQPQHF; cdr3_nt: TGTGCCAGTGTCCCGACAGGGAATCAGCCCCAGCATTTT
j_call: TRBJ2-7; d_call: NA; clone_size: few; cdr3_length: 14; v_call: TRBV7-2; cdr3_aa: CASSLGRASYEQYF; cdr3_nt: TGTGCCAGCAGCTTAGGCAGGGCCTCCTACGAGCAGTACTTC
j_call: TRBJ1-2; d_call: TRBD1; clone_size: NA; cdr3_length: 14; v_call: TRBV30; cdr3_aa: CAWSVGTAVGGYTF; cdr3_nt: TGTGCCTGGAGTGTGGGGACAGCGGTGGGTGGCTACACCTTC
j_call: TRBJ2-3; d_call: TRBD2; clone_size: NA; cdr3_length: 15; v_call: TRBV30; cdr3_aa: CAWSTGLAGGDTQYF; cdr3_nt: TGTGCCTGGAGTACGGGACTAGCGGGCGGGGATACGCAGTATTTT
j_call: TRBJ1-5; d_call: TRBD1; clone_size: NA; cdr3_length: 13; v_call: TRBV7-2; cdr3_aa: CASADRANQPQHF; cdr3_nt: TGTGCCAGCGCGGACAGGGCCAATCAGCCCCAGCATTTT
j_call: TRBJ2-2; d_call: TRBD1; clone_size: few; cdr3_length: 14; v_call: TRBV5-1; cdr3_aa: CASSLTGAAGELFF; cdr3_nt: TGCGCCAGCAGCTTGACAGGGGCGGCCGGGGAGCTGTTTTTT
j_call: TRBJ2-1; d_call: TRBD1; clone_size: NA; cdr3_length: 15; v_call: TRBV4-3; cdr3_aa: CASSQLTGGYNEQFF; cdr3_nt: TGCGCCAGCAGCCAATTAACAGGGGGCTACAATGAGCAGTTCTTC
j_call: TRBJ2-1; d_call: NA; clone_size: NA; cdr3_length: 13; v_call: TRBV30; cdr3_aa: CAWSVRQAYEQFF; cdr3_nt: TGTGCCTGGAGTGTAAGGCAGGCCTATGAGCAGTTCTTC
j_call: TRBJ2-3; d_call: TRBD2; clone_size: few; cdr3_length: 17; v_call: TRBV7-3; cdr3_aa: CASSPSPSSGRADTQYF; cdr3_nt: TGTGCCAGCAGCCCAAGCCCATCCAGCGGGAGGGCAGATACGCAGTATTTT
j_call: TRBJ2-4; d_call: TRBD2; clone_size: NA; cdr3_length: 14; v_call: TRBV7-2; cdr3_aa: CASSLVGGGNIQYF; cdr3_nt: TGTGCCAGCAGCTTAGTAGGCGGGGGGAACATTCAGTACTTC
j_call: TRBJ2-1; d_call: TRBD2; clone_size: few; cdr3_length: 15; v_call: TRBV7-9; cdr3_aa: CASSLLAGSVDEQFF; cdr3_nt: TGTGCCAGCAGCTTACTAGCGGGGAGTGTGGATGAGCAGTTCTTC
j_call: TRBJ1-5; d_call: NA; clone_size: NA; cdr3_length: 13; v_call: TRBV7-2; cdr3_aa: CASSLGPNQPQHF; cdr3_nt: TGTGCCAGCAGCTTAGGGCCAAATCAGCCCCAGCATTTT
j_call: TRBJ1-5; d_call: NA; clone_size: NA; cdr3_length: 15; v_call: TRBV25-1; cdr3_aa: CASSGSSGYGQPQHF; cdr3_nt: TGTGCCAGCAGTGGGAGTTCGGGGTACGGTCAGCCCCAGCATTTT
j_call: TRBJ2-1; d_call: TRBD2; clone_size: NA; cdr3_length: 15; v_call: TRBV5-4; cdr3_aa: CASSLAGGPQNEQFF; cdr3_nt: TGTGCCAGCAGCTTAGCGGGAGGGCCACAGAATGAGCAGTTCTTC
j_call: TRBJ1-1; d_call: NA; clone_size: NA; cdr3_length: 15; v_call: TRBV6-5; cdr3_aa: CASSSQQGMNTEAFF; cdr3_nt: TGTGCCAGCAGTTCCCAACAGGGCATGAACACTGAAGCTTTCTTT
j_call: TRBJ1-2; d_call: NA; clone_size: few; cdr3_length: 10; v_call: TRBV2; cdr3_aa: CASGEWYGYF; cdr3_nt: TGTGCCAGCGGTGAATGGTACGGGTACTTC
j_call: TRBJ2-1; d_call: NA; clone_size: NA; cdr3_length: 16; v_call: TRBV5-6; cdr3_aa: CASSPRSQGSYNEQFF; cdr3_nt: TGTGCCAGCAGTCCCAGGAGTCAGGGCTCCTACAATGAGCAGTTCTTC
j_call: TRBJ2-3; d_call: TRBD2; clone_size: NA; cdr3_length: 16; v_call: TRBV2; cdr3_aa: CASSSLAGGLTDTQYF; cdr3_nt: TGTGCCAGCAGCTCACTAGCGGGGGGCCTGACAGATACGCAGTATTTT
j_call: TRBJ2-7; d_call: NA; clone_size: few; cdr3_length: 12; v_call: TRBV7-9; cdr3_aa: CASSINSYEQYF; cdr3_nt: TGTGCCAGCTCCATAAACTCGTACGAGCAGTACTTC
j_call: TRBJ2-7; d_call: NA; clone_size: NA; cdr3_length: 14; v_call: TRBV25-1; cdr3_aa: CASSNAGVSYEQYF; cdr3_nt: TGTGCCAGCAGTAACGCCGGGGTTTCCTACGAGCAGTACTTC
j_call: TRBJ2-5; d_call: TRBD2; clone_size: NA; cdr3_length: 14; v_call: TRBV7-7; cdr3_aa: CASSLTLAGETQYF; cdr3_nt: TGTGCCAGCAGCTTAACCCTAGCGGGGGAGACCCAGTACTTC
j_call: TRBJ1-2; d_call: NA; clone_size: NA; cdr3_length: 15; v_call: TRBV28; cdr3_aa: CASSWGVSPTYSYTF; cdr3_nt: TGTGCCAGCAGTTGGGGCGTATCTCCGACCTATAGCTACACCTTC
j_call: TRBJ2-1; d_call: TRBD2; clone_size: few; cdr3_length: 20; v_call: TRBV7-3; cdr3_aa: CASSQRLAGAGLAVYNEQFF; cdr3_nt: TGTGCCAGCAGCCAAAGACTAGCGGGAGCGGGACTTGCGGTCTACAATGAGCAGTTCTTC
j_call: TRBJ1-2; d_call: NA; clone_size: few; cdr3_length: 16; v_call: TRBV4-3; cdr3_aa: CASSQETPASVYGYTF; cdr3_nt: TGCGCCAGCAGCCAGGAAACACCAGCGAGCGTGTATGGCTACACCTTC
j_call: TRBJ2-1; d_call: NA; clone_size: few; cdr3_length: 13; v_call: TRBV12-5; cdr3_aa: CASGLVYGNEQFF; cdr3_nt: TGTGCTAGTGGTTTGGTATACGGGAATGAGCAGTTCTTC
j_call: TRBJ1-4; d_call: TRBD1; clone_size: NA; cdr3_length: 16; v_call: TRBV9; cdr3_aa: CASSVVPGQGNEKLFF; cdr3_nt: TGTGCCAGCAGCGTCGTACCGGGACAGGGTAATGAAAAACTGTTTTTT
j_call: TRBJ2-5; d_call: NA; clone_size: few; cdr3_length: 14; v_call: TRBV7-2; cdr3_aa: CASSVWAGGETQYF; cdr3_nt: TGTGCCAGCAGCGTCTGGGCGGGTGGAGAGACCCAGTACTTC
j_call: TRBJ2-7; d_call: TRBD2; clone_size: few; cdr3_length: 14; v_call: TRBV9; cdr3_aa: CASSATSGSYEQYF; cdr3_nt: TGTGCCAGCAGCGCAACTAGCGGGAGCTACGAGCAGTACTTC
j_call: TRBJ2-1; d_call: NA; clone_size: NA; cdr3_length: 15; v_call: TRBV28; cdr3_aa: CASSLGTVAYNEQFF; cdr3_nt: TGTGCCAGCAGTTTAGGAACAGTAGCCTACAATGAGCAGTTCTTC
j_call: TRBJ1-4; d_call: NA; clone_size: NA; cdr3_length: 14; v_call: TRBV11-2; cdr3_aa: CASTSFGGNEKLFF; cdr3_nt: TGTGCCAGCACGTCCTTCGGGGGTAATGAAAAACTGTTTTTT
j_call: TRBJ1-6; d_call: NA; clone_size: NA; cdr3_length: 14; v_call: TRBV7-2; cdr3_aa: CASRSGVGISPLHF; cdr3_nt: TGTGCCAGCAGGTCAGGGGTGGGGATTTCACCCCTCCACTTT
j_call: TRBJ2-7; d_call: NA; clone_size: NA; cdr3_length: 11; v_call: TRBV30; cdr3_aa: CAWSGEYEQYF; cdr3_nt: TGTGCCTGGAGCGGGGAGTACGAGCAGTACTTC
j_call: TRBJ2-5; d_call: TRBD1; clone_size: NA; cdr3_length: 13; v_call: TRBV19; cdr3_aa: CASSRDSQETQYF; cdr3_nt: TGTGCCAGTAGTAGGGACAGCCAAGAGACCCAGTACTTC
j_call: TRBJ2-1; d_call: TRBD2; clone_size: few; cdr3_length: 13; v_call: TRBV28; cdr3_aa: CASSPSASGAPFF; cdr3_nt: TGTGCCAGCAGTCCATCGGCTAGCGGGGCCCCCTTCTTC
j_call: TRBJ2-7; d_call: NA; clone_size: few; cdr3_length: 12; v_call: TRBV7-9; cdr3_aa: CASSPAGYEQYF; cdr3_nt: TGTGCCAGCAGCCCTGCGGGCTACGAGCAGTACTTC
j_call: TRBJ2-3; d_call: NA; clone_size: NA; cdr3_length: 16; v_call: TRBV9; cdr3_aa: CASSVRGAGGTDTQYF; cdr3_nt: TGTGCCAGCAGCGTCCGGGGGGCGGGAGGCACAGATACGCAGTATTTT
j_call: TRBJ2-3; d_call: NA; clone_size: NA; cdr3_length: 16; v_call: TRBV7-7; cdr3_aa: CASSLGGNSQIDTQYF; cdr3_nt: TGTGCCAGCAGCCTAGGCGGGAACAGCCAAATAGATACGCAGTATTTT
j_call: TRBJ2-4; d_call: TRBD1; clone_size: NA; cdr3_length: 14; v_call: TRBV11-2; cdr3_aa: CASSLGDRLNIQYF; cdr3_nt: TGTGCCAGCAGCTTGGGGGACAGGTTAAACATTCAGTACTTC
j_call: TRBJ1-2; d_call: TRBD1; clone_size: NA; cdr3_length: 14; v_call: TRBV5-4; cdr3_aa: CASSADRGRYGYTF; cdr3_nt: TGTGCCAGCAGCGCGGACAGGGGACGCTATGGCTACACCTTC